Sequencing of this T cell receptor beta chain was carried out in a study of T cell responses to AZD1222 COVID-19 vaccine. Study conclusions and caveats: Among the donors, most were white British and more were female, and clonal diversity was possibly underestimated.

The CDR3 totals 15 residues. CDR1 and CDR2 from the germline V gene are SGDLS and YYNGEE. Trimming stripped 0 bases from V and 3 bases from J, with 12 bases between. This table comes from immunoSEQ multiplex PCR, and its TCRdb copy is limited to in-frame clones, with some not included. The sample holds more than 65,000 clones, around four fifths seen once. As to this clone: Its cognate antigen is unknown.

The receptor comes from an adult who received the AZD1222 COVID-19 vaccine. The genes are TRBV9 and TRBJ1-2, with unresolved D. Sample: peripheral blood, taken 28 days after the second AZD1222 dose. This chain's CDR3 is CASSVGRSQHYGYTF. The CDR3 region has the DNA TGTGCCAGCAGCGTAGGGAGGAGTCAACACTATGGCTACACCTTC. The whole variable domain, filled in from reference TRBV9 and TRBJ1-2, reads DSGVTQTPKHLITATGQRVTLRCSPRSGDLSVYWYQQSLDQGLQFLIQYYNGEERAKGNILERFSAQQFPDLHSELNLSSLELGDSALYFCASSVGRSQHYGYTFGSGTRLTVV.